The 30 T cell receptor beta chains reported below all come from one sample, sequenced in a study of OX40 agonist ivuxolimab in advanced cancers. Libraries were prepared by immunoSEQ multiplex PCR; TCRdb keeps only in-frame clonotypes and omits some of them. The sample holds roughly 100,000 clones; approximately 94% are singletons and the top ten take approximately 2%. This specimen consisted of CD4+ or CD8+ T cells sorted from blood, obtained in a trial of the OX40 agonist ivuxolimab. All receptors derive from an adult with an advanced solid tumor such as melanoma, head and neck, liver or kidney cancer.

This CDR3 is CASSLSSGGAYETQYF. The CDR3 DNA reads TGTGCCAGCAGTTTATCTAGCGGGGGGGCCTATGAGACCCAGTACTTC. This sequence joins TRBV27 and TRBJ2-5; 11 nucleotides align to TRBD2. After removal of 0 bases from V and 5 bases from J, the junction contained 5 bases not matched to a gene. Germline-derived CDR1 and CDR2 are MNHEY and SMNVEV (reference sequence). This CDR3 is 16 amino acids long.

The chain combines TRBV5-5 with TRBJ1-2; D is unresolved. CDR3 size: 14 residues. The V gene's germline CDR1 is SGHKS and CDR2 YYEKEE (reference sequence). V lost 0 bases and J 4 bases, leaving 10 bases between the germline ends. In DNA, the CDR3 is TGTGCCAGCAGCTTGGTGGAGTTAGGCTATGGCTACACCTTC. Translating it yields CASSLVELGYGYTF.

The V and J genes are TRBV6-1 and TRBJ2-2, with D possibly being TRBD2 (7 bases). Germline V gives CDR1 MNHNS, CDR2 SASEGT. The CDR3 covers 19 residues. The V end lost 0 bases, the J end lost 4 bases, and 21 bases lay between the germline ends. This CDR3 reads CASSEAGGLILRGTGELFF. In nucleotides, the CDR3 is TGTGCCAGCAGTGAAGCGGGGGGGCTTATACTCCGGGGCACCGGGGAGCTGTTTTTT.

The CDR3 DNA follows: TGTGCCAGCAGCTTGGGGAGGGGTTCGGGCACAGATACGCAGTATTTT. It translates to CASSLGRGSGTDTQYF. The V and J genes are TRBV5-4 and TRBJ2-3; D possibly corresponds to TRBD2 (6 bases). The CDR3 has 16 amino acids. V was cut by 0 bases and J by 1 base, with 12 bases left in between. Per the germline V gene, CDR1 is SGHNT and CDR2 is YYREEE (reference sequence).

J is TRBJ2-7 and V is TRBV4-2; 11 bases fit TRBD1. The J segment lost 4 bases and the V segment lost 3 bases, leaving 2 bases of the junction unmatched. The CDR3 is 14 residues long. From germline, CDR1 is LGHNA and CDR2 YNFKEQ. CDR3 sequence: CASSQDRGPYEQYF. CDR3 coding DNA: TGTGCCAGCAGCCAGGACAGGGGGCCGTACGAGCAGTACTTC.

This clone was observed once. V is TRBV9 and J is TRBJ2-5; 16 positions match TRBD2. V was pared by 4 bases and J by 1 base, with 10 bases of the junction left unmatched. The CDR3 consists of 19 residues. Germline V gene sequence: CDR1 SGDLS, CDR2 YYNGEE. Written as DNA, the CDR3 is TGTGCCAGCAGCCCCTCGGGACTAGCGGGAGGGGACCCCCAAGAGACCCAGTACTTC. Protein: CASSPSGLAGGDPQETQYF.

The chain is built from TRBV27 and TRBJ2-3; TRBD2 agrees at 8 bases. Germline V lookup: CDR1 MNHEY, CDR2 SMNVEV (reference sequence). The V gene end was trimmed by 4 bases and the J gene end by 5 bases; junction bases not matched to a gene: 8. The CDR3 length is 15 residues. The CDR3, as DNA: TGTGCCAGCAGTTATGGCGGGAGGCCAGGAGATACGCAGTATTTT. It encodes CASSYGGRPGDTQYF.

The chain couples TRBV7-9 to TRBJ2-2, with D possibly matching TRBD2 (5 bases). V lost 5 bases and J 4 bases, leaving 8 bases between the germline ends. The CDR3 runs 13 residues. CDR1 and CDR2 from the germline V gene are SEHNR and FQNEAQ (reference sequence). The CDR3 loop is CASSRESTGELFF. The CDR3 coding sequence is TGTGCCAGCAGCAGGGAGTCCACCGGGGAGCTGTTTTTT.

This rearrangement joins TRBV28 to TRBJ2-1; D remains ambiguous. CDR1 and CDR2 from the germline V gene are MDHEN and SYDVKM. Trimming pared 2 bases from V and 3 bases from J, leaving 8 bases between. The CDR3 totals 14 residues. CDR3 sequence: CASSLRLSYNEQFF. The CDR3 nucleotides read TGTGCCAGCAGTTTAAGGCTGAGCTACAATGAGCAGTTCTTC.

The V call is TRBV30, the J call TRBJ1-1, with D perhaps matching TRBD1 (6 bases). V shed 8 bases and J shed 0 bases, with 13 bases lying between them. There are 13 residues in the CDR3. Germline loops: CDR1 GTSNPN, CDR2 SVGIG (reference sequence). CDR3 bases: TGTGCCACCGGACAGAGAATGAACACTGAAGCTTTCTTT. This gives the protein CATGQRMNTEAFF.

The chain joins TRBV5-4 to TRBJ2-3, with TRBD2 matching 13 bases. CDR3 length equals 18 residues. The germline CDR1 and CDR2 sequences are SGHNT and YYREEE (reference sequence). With V trimmed by 0 bases and J by 0 bases, 4 bases remained unmatched. The CDR3 protein is CASSLGLAGGFSTDTQYF. As DNA, the CDR3 is TGTGCCAGCAGCTTGGGACTAGCGGGGGGATTCAGCACAGATACGCAGTATTTT.

The V call is TRBV28, the J call TRBJ1-2; D unclear. The CDR3 contains 15 residues. V lost 3 bases and J lost 5, with 16 bases in between. In germline, CDR1 is MDHEN, CDR2 SYDVKM. This chain's CDR3 is CASSFKLVRVYGYTF. CDR3 DNA sequence: TGTGCCAGCAGTTTTAAGCTAGTTAGGGTTTATGGCTACACCTTC.

The gene calls are TRBV6-1 and TRBJ1-6, with D uncertain. CDR1 is MNHNS and CDR2 is SASEGT in the germline V gene. This CDR3 spans 14 amino acids. With 7 bases removed from V and 7 bases from J, the gap between germline ends came to 14 bases. CDR3 protein: CASTVREMNSPLHF. DNA for the CDR3: TGTGCCAGCACTGTCCGGGAAATGAATTCACCCCTCCACTTT.

This clone was found once. The CDR3 spells CASSQEGSYEQYF. The DNA for the CDR3 is TGCGCCAGCAGCCAAGAGGGCTCCTACGAGCAGTACTTC. The chain is built from TRBV4-1 and TRBJ2-7; D uncertain. Deletions cut 0 bases from V and 0 bases from J, with 3 bases between. CDR3 length equals 13 residues. Germline V gene data show CDR1 as MGHRA and CDR2 as YSYEKL.

This sequence joins TRBV5-6 and TRBJ2-1; D is possibly TRBD1 (6 bases). Germline V lookup: CDR1 SGHDT, CDR2 YYEEEE. The germline V and J ends were trimmed by 4 bases and 7 bases, with 12 bases remaining between them. This CDR3 has 13 residues. CDR3 bases: TGTGCCAGCAGCGTGGACAGTACAAATGAGCAGTTCTTC. Its protein is CASSVDSTNEQFF.

This sequence joins TRBV6-5 and TRBJ2-7; TRBD1 is a possible D gene (6 bases). Deletions cut 2 bases from V and 0 bases from J, with 11 bases between. The CDR3 sequence is 15 residues long. Per germline, CDR1 MNHEY and CDR2 SVGAGI. CDR3 in amino acids: CASSYGTPSSYEQYF. The CDR3, as DNA: TGTGCCAGCAGTTACGGGACACCCAGCTCCTACGAGCAGTACTTC.

The chain has TRBV5-1 and TRBJ1-2; D ambiguous. V dropped 0 bases and J dropped 4 bases, with 4 bases sitting between them. Germline V gene sequence: CDR1 SGHRS, CDR2 YFSETQ. The CDR3 has 12 residues. The DNA for the CDR3 is TGCGCCAGCAGCTTGGGTGGCTATGGCTACACCTTC. Protein sequence: CASSLGGYGYTF. Combining the CDR3 with reference TRBV5-1 and TRBJ1-2 gives the whole variable domain KAGVTQTPRYLIKTRGQQVTLSCSPISGHRSVSWYQQTPGQGLQFLFEYFSETQRNKGNFPGRFSGRQFSNSRSEMNVSTLELGDSALYLCASSLGGYGYTFGSGTRLTVV.

The chain carries TRBV6-1 and TRBJ2-1; D might be TRBD2 (5 bases). From germline, CDR1 is MNHNS and CDR2 SASEGT. V lost 8 bases and J lost 0, with 8 bases in between. This CDR3 has 13 amino acids. The CDR3 DNA reads TGTGCCAGCTCTGGGAGCTCCTACAATGAGCAGTTCTTC. Encoded protein: CASSGSSYNEQFF.

This sequence joins TRBV27 and TRBJ1-5; D unresolved. Germline-derived CDR1 and CDR2 are MNHEY and SMNVEV (reference sequence). The V end was cut by 5 bases, the J end by 1 base, with 6 bases between. This CDR3 is 13 amino acids long. This chain's CDR3 is CASSLESNQPQHF. As DNA, the CDR3 is TGTGCCAGCAGTCTAGAGAGCAATCAGCCCCAGCATTTT.

This chain connects TRBV27 to TRBJ1-2; 8 bases map to TRBD1. The CDR3 extends over 14 amino acids. V lost 6 bases, J lost 4 bases, and 7 bases stayed unmatched. Germline-derived CDR1 and CDR2 are MNHEY and SMNVEV (reference sequence). CDR3 DNA: TGTGCCAGCAGGGAAGGACAGGGCGGCTATGGCTACACCTTC. The encoded protein is CASREGQGGYGYTF.

The chain recombines TRBV28 with TRBJ1-1; no reliable D call. V was trimmed by 3 bases and J by 0 bases, leaving 11 bases between them. The CDR3 covers 15 residues. Germline-derived CDR1 and CDR2 are MDHEN and SYDVKM. The CDR3 spells CASSFRGVLNTEAFF. Written as DNA, the CDR3 is TGTGCCAGCAGTTTCCGTGGGGTTTTGAACACTGAAGCTTTCTTT.

The gene calls are TRBV19 and TRBJ2-5; D perhaps matches TRBD1 (6 bases). Germline loops: CDR1 LNHDA, CDR2 SQIVND (reference sequence). CDR3 length: 15 residues. V shed 3 bases and J shed 5 bases, with 16 bases lying between them. The CDR3 loop is CASSIEAGELETQYF. The CDR3 coding sequence is TGTGCCAGTAGTATTGAGGCAGGGGAACTGGAGACCCAGTACTTC. Together with reference TRBV19 and TRBJ2-5, the CDR3 gives the full variable domain: DGGITQSPKYLFRKEGQNVTLSCEQNLNHDAMYWYRQDPGQGLRLIYYSQIVNDFQKGDIAEGYSVSREKKESFPLTVTSAQKNPTAFYLCASSIEAGELETQYFGPGTRLLVL.

The chain has TRBV6-6 and TRBJ2-7; 10 nucleotides match TRBD1. The junction had 4 bases not matched to a gene; V was cut back by 0 bases and J by 5 bases. Germline CDR1 reads MNHNY; CDR2 reads SVGAGI (reference sequence). The CDR3 spans 15 residues. The CDR3 coding sequence is TGTGCCAGCAGTTACTCAGGGACAGGGGTTGACGAGCAGTACTTC. Translating it yields CASSYSGTGVDEQYF.

The genes are TRBV7-9 and TRBJ2-2, with 8 bases aligning to TRBD2. This CDR3 region has 16 residues. Germline V CDR1 and CDR2: SEHNR, FQNEAQ (reference sequence). The J segment lost 0 bases and the V segment lost 6 bases, leaving 6 bases of the junction unmatched. In DNA, the CDR3 is TGTGCCAGCAGTCAAGGGACTAGATCGAACACCGGGGAGCTGTTTTTT. This translates into CASSQGTRSNTGELFF.

V gene TRBV19 combines with J gene TRBJ2-1; TRBD1 matches at 7 bases. This CDR3 is 14 amino acids long. Germline-derived CDR1 and CDR2 are LNHDA and SQIVND (reference sequence). V was pared by 7 bases and J by 8 bases, with 11 bases of the junction left unmatched. In DNA, the CDR3 is TGTGCCAGTACCCCCTTACAGGGGTACCATGAGCAGTTCTTC. It yields the protein CASTPLQGYHEQFF.

The chain carries TRBV29-1 and TRBJ2-7; D might be TRBD2 (5 bases). CDR1 and CDR2 (germline): SQVTM, ANQGSEA. The V gene lost 7 bases and the J gene lost 6 bases, with 16 bases spanning the gap. This CDR3 is built from 12 residues. The CDR3 DNA is TGCAGCGCCGCCTCGGAGGCGGGCGAGCAGTACTTC. Protein sequence: CSAASEAGEQYF.

V and J are TRBV6-1 and TRBJ2-5; 11 bases line up with TRBD2. V gave up 5 bases and J gave up 2 bases; unmatched junction bases: 4. The CDR3 extends over 15 amino acids. Per the germline V gene, CDR1 is MNHNS and CDR2 is SASEGT. CDR3 region: CASSPLAGGQETQYF. The CDR3 region has the DNA TGTGCCAGCAGTCCGCTAGCGGGAGGACAAGAGACCCAGTACTTC.

This clone was seen a single time. The chain has TRBV5-1 and TRBJ2-5, with TRBD2 matching over 8 bases. CDR1 and CDR2 (germline): SGHRS, YFSETQ. Trimming took 2 bases from V and 3 from J; bases not matched to a gene: 6. This CDR3 contains 15 residues. CDR3 nucleotides: TGCGCCAGCAGCTTTCTACTAGCGGCAAAAGAGACCCAGTACTTC. Protein product: CASSFLLAAKETQYF.

The chain employs TRBV9 and TRBJ2-1; weak D call: TRBD2 (6 bases). The V gene's germline CDR1 is SGDLS and CDR2 YYNGEE. This CDR3 has 15 residues. Trimming pared 4 bases from V and 3 bases from J, leaving 14 bases between. CDR3 bases: TGTGCCAGCAGCACCAGTTGGGGGGTCTACAATGAGCAGTTCTTC. It codes for CASSTSWGVYNEQFF.

The V gene is TRBV10-3, the J gene TRBJ2-1; 12 nucleotides align to TRBD2. CDR1 and CDR2 from the germline V gene are ENHRY and SYGVKD. J was trimmed by 0 bases and V by 10 bases; bases with no gene match: 13. The CDR3 sequence is 18 residues long. The CDR3 spells CASSSGGDSSGSYNEQFF. CDR3 nucleotide sequence: TGTGCCAGCTCTAGCGGGGGGGATAGCTCGGGCTCCTACAATGAGCAGTTCTTC.